Given below is one T cell receptor beta chain in context. Its antigen is not known. The PCR ran on 60 Vbeta and 13 Jbeta primers. Profiled with immunoSEQ multiplex PCR; TCRdb holds only in-frame clones, not every one. The data hold about 140,000 clones, with around 78% observed a single time. This entry belongs to a study of cytomegalovirus exposure and HLA in healthy donors. Study-wide findings and caveats: In a later analysis, specific HLA alleles were associated with about 18,000 TCR beta sequences at a 0.05 false discovery rate.

The germline V gene encodes CDR1 SGHTA and CDR2 FQGNSA. This CDR3 has 14 residues. Trimming removed 1 base at V and 4 bases at J, with 8 bases between. This chain joins TRBV7-2 and TRBJ2-1, with D perhaps TRBD1 (6 bases). This TCR derives from a middle-aged woman in good health and CMV-seropositive. The source material was PBMCs. The CDR3 nucleotides are TGTGCCAGCAGCTTAGTCGGGACATACAATGAGCAGTTCTTC. Encoded protein: CASSLVGTYNEQFF.